Each of the 29 T cell receptor beta chains below was sequenced from the same sample in a study of control samples from healthy donors and cancer patients. Assay used: immunoSEQ multiplex PCR; TCRdb lists only in-frame clones, some missing. The repertoire holds approximately 180,000 clones, with about 91% as singletons. The sequenced material came from blood. Receptors originate from a woman aged 40 to 50 in good health.

The chain carries TRBV29-1 and TRBJ1-1; D may be TRBD1 (6 bases). Looked up from germline, CDR1 is SQVTM and CDR2 is ANQGSEA. The CDR3 has 13 amino acids. V was shortened by 6 bases and J by 1 base, with 12 bases between the two germline ends. The CDR3 sequence is CSVERTENTEAFF. The CDR3 DNA sequence: TGCAGCGTCGAACGGACAGAGAACACTGAAGCTTTCTTT.

J is TRBJ1-5 and V is TRBV6-1, with D uncertain. Germline CDR1 reads MNHNS; CDR2 reads SASEGT. V lost 2 bases and J 3 bases, leaving 11 bases between the germline ends. This CDR3 is 15 amino acids long. CDR3 DNA: TGTGCCAGCAGTGAATTCGGGCAGCCCAATCAGCCCCAGCATTTT. Its translation: CASSEFGQPNQPQHF.

The chain links TRBV5-8 to TRBJ1-5; D possibly corresponds to TRBD1 (5 bases). Germline-derived CDR1 and CDR2 are SGHTS and YDEGEE. The V end was cut by 2 bases, the J end by 9 bases, with 15 bases between. CDR3 length equals 14 residues. CDR3 protein: CASSLGTVVMPQHF. As DNA, the CDR3 is TGTGCCAGCAGCTTAGGGACGGTCGTAATGCCCCAGCATTTT.

J is TRBJ2-1 and V is TRBV7-8; D is perhaps TRBD2 (6 bases). V was cut by 6 bases and J by 6 bases, with 15 bases left in between. CDR1 SGHVS and CDR2 FQNEAQ come from the germline V gene. This CDR3 has 14 amino acids. CDR3 sequence: CASSYLAAGNEQFF. CDR3 sequence (DNA): TGTGCCAGCAGTTACTTAGCGGCGGGCAATGAGCAGTTCTTC.

Written as DNA, the CDR3 is TGTGCCAGTAGTATTGCTGGACAGGGGCCTTGGAACACCATATATTTT. It specifies CASSIAGQGPWNTIYF. J is TRBJ1-3 and V is TRBV19, with 9 nucleotides matching TRBD1. This CDR3 comprises 16 residues. Germline loops: CDR1 LNHDA, CDR2 SQIVND (reference sequence). V gave up 3 bases and J gave up 7 bases; unmatched junction bases: 10.

The chain recombines TRBV19 with TRBJ1-2, with D perhaps TRBD1 (6 bases). V was clipped by 4 bases and J by 6 bases, with 18 bases between them. Germline V gene lookup returns CDR1 LNHDA and CDR2 SQIVND (reference sequence). The CDR3 covers 15 residues. DNA for the CDR3: TGTGCCAGTAGTACGCTCACCCAGGGGTATAATGGCTACACCTTC. Its protein is CASSTLTQGYNGYTF.

This clone was seen only once. The V gene is TRBV18, the J gene TRBJ2-2; D is perhaps TRBD1 or TRBD2 (5 bases each). Deletions cut 3 bases from V and 0 bases from J, with 11 bases between. Germline V gives CDR1 KGHSH, CDR2 LQKENI. The CDR3 covers 16 residues. This chain's CDR3 is CASSPPGTANTGELFF. The CDR3 nucleotides are TGTGCCAGCTCACCCCCCGGGACGGCGAACACCGGGGAGCTGTTTTTT.

The gene calls are TRBV4-1 and TRBJ1-1, with D hard to call. Looked up from germline, CDR1 is MGHRA and CDR2 is YSYEKL. V was cut by 0 bases and J by 6 bases, with 11 bases left in between. The CDR3 runs 14 residues. The CDR3 DNA reads as TGCGCCAGCAGCCAAGATCCGGCCCGTCCTGAAGCTTTCTTT. Protein product: CASSQDPARPEAFF.

This chain links TRBV4-1 with TRBJ2-5, with 7 positions matching TRBD1. CDR3 length equals 15 residues. The germline V gene has CDR1 MGHRA and CDR2 YSYEKL. With 4 bases clipped from V and 13 bases from J, the junction kept 18 bases outside the gene matches. The CDR3 DNA follows: TGCGCCAGCAGCCCGAATCCAATCGACAGGGACCGACGGTACTTC. It encodes CASSPNPIDRDRRYF.

The V call is TRBV10-3, the J call TRBJ2-7; the D gene is possibly TRBD2 (6 bases). V was clipped by 4 bases and J by 3 bases, with 7 bases between them. The CDR3 extends over 12 amino acids. CDR1 ENHRY and CDR2 SYGVKD come from the germline V gene. CDR3 in amino acids: CAISAGSYEQYF. The CDR3 DNA sequence: TGTGCCATCAGTGCCGGGAGCTACGAGCAGTACTTC.

The CDR3 DNA reads TGTGCCCCTCCAAGTGAGCAGTTCTTC. This encodes CAPPSEQFF. V is TRBV5-3 and J is TRBJ2-1; D remains unclear. TRBV5-3 is an ORF, with its function uncertain. V was shortened by 10 bases and J by 9 bases, with 8 bases between the two germline ends. This CDR3 spans 9 amino acids.

As regards this clone: Distinct nucleotide sequences in the sample also encode this CDR3. The CDR3 DNA reads TGTGCCAGCAGTTCCGGTGCCTACAATGAGCAGTTCTTC. Amino acid sequence: CASSSGAYNEQFF. The genes are TRBV28 and TRBJ2-1; the D is unclear. This CDR3 has 13 residues. The germline gives CDR1 MDHEN, CDR2 SYDVKM. The germline V and J ends were trimmed by 4 bases and 2 bases, with 6 bases remaining between them. Drawing the rest from reference TRBV28 and TRBJ2-1, the complete variable domain is DVKVTQSSRYLVKRTGEKVFLECVQDMDHENMFWYRQDPGLGLRLIYFSYDVKMKEKGDIPEGYSVSREKKERFSLILESASTNQTSMYLCASSSGAYNEQFFGPGTRLTVL.

The V gene is TRBV2, the J gene TRBJ2-7, with D perhaps matching TRBD2 (5 bases). CDR1 and CDR2 (germline): SNHLY, FYNNEI. This CDR3 comprises 14 residues. For the CDR3, the DNA is TGTGCTACCCTTGATGCGGGTTACTCCTACGAGCAGTACTTC. Translating gives CATLDAGYSYEQYF.

The V and J genes are TRBV6-7 and TRBJ1-1; no definite D call. TRBV6-7 counts as an open reading frame of uncertain function. The CDR3 has 13 amino acids. Between the trimmed V and J ends, which lost 7 bases and 6 bases, there was a span of 15 bases. This chain's CDR3 is CASKLGFRAEAFF. CDR3 nucleotide sequence: TGTGCCAGCAAACTGGGATTTAGGGCTGAAGCTTTCTTT.

The chain links TRBV27 to TRBJ2-2; D unresolved. Germline CDR1 is MNHEY and CDR2 is SMNVEV (reference sequence). This CDR3 comprises 14 residues. With 3 bases removed from V and 4 bases from J, the gap between germline ends came to 9 bases. The CDR3 DNA reads TGTGCCAGCAGTTTCGGCCCGGGCACCGGGGAGCTGTTTTTT. Residues: CASSFGPGTGELFF.

J is TRBJ1-3 and V is TRBV5-5, with unresolved D. The CDR3 sequence is 13 residues long. Germline V CDR1 and CDR2: SGHKS, YYEKEE (reference sequence). V lost 2 bases, J lost 3 bases, and 6 bases lay in between. The CDR3 DNA follows: TGTGCCAGCAGCTTTTCGGTTGGAAACACCATATATTTT. This encodes CASSFSVGNTIYF. The variable domain in full, completed from reference TRBV5-5 and TRBJ1-3, reads DAGVTQSPTHLIKTRGQQVTLRCSPISGHKSVSWYQQVLGQGPQFIFQYYEKEERGRGNFPDRFSARQFPNYSSELNVNALLLGDSALYLCASSFSVGNTIYFGEGSWLTVV.

This sequence joins TRBV12-3 or TRBV12-4 and TRBJ2-7, with D unresolved. The V end was cut by 6 bases, the J end by 6 bases, with 9 bases between. The CDR3 length is 11 residues. DNA for the CDR3: TGTGCCAGCAGAATCGGCGGCGAGCAGTACTTC. The encoded protein is CASRIGGEQYF.

The rearrangement joins TRBV5-1 to TRBJ2-3; no firm D call. Germline V gene lookup returns CDR1 SGHRS and CDR2 YFSETQ. V lost 7 bases and J lost 3, with 9 bases in between. This CDR3 region has 12 residues. Here the CDR3 DNA reads TGCGCCAGCTCTACCGATACAGATACGCAGTATTTT. Protein: CASSTDTDTQYF.

V gene TRBV3-1 (or the pseudogene TRBV3-2) combines with J gene TRBJ1-5; D is undetermined. The CDR3 runs to 13 residues. The germline V gene encodes CDR1 LGHDT and CDR2 YNNKEL (reference sequence). The V end was cut by 1 base, the J end by 9 bases, with 10 bases between. CDR3 loop: CASSQGWTGPQHF. The CDR3 nucleotides are TGTGCCAGCAGCCAAGGGTGGACGGGGCCCCAGCATTTT.

CDR3 residues: CASSQAPAGDSKQYF. CDR3 nucleotides: TGTGCCAGCAGCCAAGCCCCAGCGGGGGACTCTAAGCAGTACTTC. J is TRBJ2-7 and V is TRBV3-1 (or the pseudogene TRBV3-2); TRBD2 matches 8 bases. The V gene's germline CDR1 is LGHDT and CDR2 YNNKEL (reference sequence). The junction had 10 bases not matched to a gene; V was cut back by 1 base and J by 8 bases. This CDR3 has 15 residues.

This chain uses TRBV2 with TRBJ2-3, with 9 bases fitting TRBD1. This CDR3 comprises 15 residues. Looked up from germline, CDR1 is SNHLY and CDR2 is FYNNEI. J was trimmed by 3 bases and V by 7 bases; bases with no gene match: 8. The CDR3 sequence: CASILGQGGTDTQYF. CDR3 bases: TGTGCCAGCATTCTGGGACAGGGCGGTACAGATACGCAGTATTTT.

This chain uses TRBV5-1 with TRBJ1-5; no reliable D call. CDR1 and CDR2 (germline): SGHRS, YFSETQ. There are 16 residues in the CDR3. V dropped 0 bases and J dropped 1 base, with 11 bases sitting between them. The CDR3 DNA sequence: TGCGCCAGCAGCTTGGATGTCCTCGGGAGCAATCAGCCCCAGCATTTT. As protein: CASSLDVLGSNQPQHF.

The chain uses TRBV6-4 and TRBJ1-6, with a tentative D call TRBD1 (5 bases). Between the trimmed V and J ends, which lost 10 bases and 0 bases, there was a span of 13 bases. Germline assignment: CDR1 MRHNA and CDR2 SNTAGT. The CDR3 loop spans 15 amino acids. The DNA for the CDR3 is TGTGCCACCCAGGGCCTTAGCTCCTATAATTCACCCCTCCACTTT. Protein sequence: CATQGLSSYNSPLHF.

In DNA form, the CDR3 reads TGTGCCAGCAGTTATTGGTCCTACAATGAGCAGTTCTTC. Translation: CASSYWSYNEQFF. The V gene is TRBV6-2 or TRBV6-3, the J gene TRBJ2-1; D is ambiguous. The germline gives CDR1 MNHEY, CDR2 SVGEGT. V lost 3 bases, J lost 1 base, and 4 bases lay in between. The CDR3 is 13 residues long.

The gene calls are TRBV11-3 and TRBJ1-2; D unresolved. V was clipped by 0 bases and J by 5 bases, with 13 bases between them. The CDR3 extends over 15 amino acids. The germline CDR1 and CDR2 sequences are SGHNT and YENEEA. CDR3 region: CASSLDPNSAYGYTF. CDR3 in DNA: TGTGCCAGCAGCTTAGATCCCAACAGTGCTTATGGCTACACCTTC. Full variable domain (rest looked up from reference TRBV11-3 and TRBJ1-2): EAGVVQSPRYKIIEKKQPVAFWCNPISGHNTLYWYLQNLGQGPELLIRYENEEAVDDSQLPKDRFSAERLKGVDSTLKIQPAELGDSAVYLCASSLDPNSAYGYTFGSGTRLTVV.

This chain joins TRBV4-1 and TRBJ2-5; D is unclear. In germline, CDR1 is MGHRA, CDR2 YSYEKL. The V end was cut by 0 bases, the J end by 5 bases, with 4 bases between. CDR3 length: 12 amino acids. The CDR3 sequence is CASSQDRETQYF. The CDR3 nucleotides read TGCGCCAGCAGCCAAGATAGGGAGACCCAGTACTTC.

This chain links TRBV7-9 with TRBJ1-4; D gene unclear. This CDR3 spans 11 amino acids. The germline gives CDR1 SEHNR, CDR2 FQNEAQ (reference sequence). V was clipped by 5 bases and J by 11 bases, with 9 bases between them. The CDR3 DNA reads as TGTGCCAGCAGCCTCGGCGGGAAACTGTTTTTT. It encodes CASSLGGKLFF.

The CDR3 sequence is CASTLGGSTDTQYF. Written as DNA, the CDR3 is TGTGCCAGCACCTTAGGGGGTAGCACAGATACGCAGTATTTT. The chain is built from TRBV27 and TRBJ2-3, with D possibly TRBD1 on 6 matching bases. The germline V gene has CDR1 MNHEY and CDR2 SMNVEV (reference sequence). CDR3 length: 14 residues. V lost 7 bases and J 0 bases, leaving 11 bases between the germline ends.

The chain carries TRBV6-5 and TRBJ2-7; 8 bases are shared with TRBD1. J gave up 0 bases and V 8 bases, and 6 bases lay outside the gene matches. CDR3 length equals 14 residues. Germline CDR1 MNHEY, CDR2 SVGAGI. The CDR3 DNA sequence: TGTGCCAGCGACTGGGACAGGCGCTCCTACGAGCAGTACTTC. This encodes CASDWDRRSYEQYF.